Following are 8 T cell receptor beta chains from one sample sequenced in a study of cytomegalovirus exposure and HLA in healthy donors. Vbeta (60) and Jbeta (13) primers were used in the PCR. Profiling relied on immunoSEQ multiplex PCR, and the TCRdb table lists in-frame clones only, not all of them. This sample has 92,000 or so clones; approximately 69% occur once, and the top ten carry roughly 21%. The sequenced sample was PBMCs. All receptors come from a woman in her forties or fifties in good health and CMV-seropositive.

The V call is TRBV5-8, the J call TRBJ2-7, with D perhaps TRBD1 (6 bases). Germline-derived CDR1 and CDR2 are SGHTS and YDEGEE. The CDR3 consists of 15 residues. The germline V and J ends were trimmed by 3 bases and 0 bases, with 13 bases remaining between them. In DNA, the CDR3 is TGTGCCAGCAGCTCGCCGGGACACCGCTCCTACGAGCAGTACTTC. It is translated as CASSSPGHRSYEQYF.

This chain's CDR3 is CASSSSGGWDEQFF. For the CDR3, the DNA is TGTGCCAGCAGTTCTAGCGGGGGTTGGGATGAGCAGTTCTTC. The genes are TRBV6-6 and TRBJ2-1; TRBD2 matches 10 bases. The germline CDR1 and CDR2 sequences are MNHNY and SVGAGI (reference sequence). The CDR3 totals 14 residues. V was clipped by 4 bases and J by 8 bases; unmatched bases: 5.

CDR3 region: CASTPTGGGYEQYF. CDR3 bases: TGTGCCAGCACCCCGACAGGGGGCGGGTACGAGCAGTACTTC. This chain joins TRBV6-5 and TRBJ2-7; 10 bases are a match to TRBD1. V was pared by 7 bases and J by 4 bases, with 7 bases of the junction left unmatched. This CDR3 has 14 amino acids. Germline CDR1 and CDR2: MNHEY and SVGAGI.

In this sample, this clone turned up a few times. The DNA for the CDR3 is TGTGCCAGCACCCCGAATGGGCTCACAGATACGCAGTATTTT. Residues: CASTPNGLTDTQYF. The rearrangement uses TRBV7-9 and TRBJ2-3; D call uncertain. The V end was cut by 7 bases, the J end by 2 bases, with 13 bases between. The germline gives CDR1 SEHNR, CDR2 FQNEAQ (reference sequence). CDR3 length equals 14 residues. The whole variable domain, remainder taken from reference TRBV7-9 and TRBJ2-3, is DTGVSQNPRHKITKRGQNVTFRCDPISEHNRLYWYRQTLGQGPEFLTYFQNEAQLEKSRLLSDRFSAERPKGSFSTLEIQRTEQGDSAMYLCASTPNGLTDTQYFGPGTRLTVL.

The chain combines TRBV7-6 with TRBJ2-5; tentatively, D is TRBD2 (6 bases). The V gene lost 5 bases and the J gene lost 0 bases, with 13 bases spanning the gap. CDR1 SGHVS and CDR2 FNYEAQ come from the germline V gene. The CDR3 sequence is 15 residues long. The CDR3 loop reads CASSPRAGYQETQYF. The CDR3 DNA is TGTGCCAGCAGCCCCCGGGCGGGGTACCAAGAGACCCAGTACTTC.

This clone was seen a few times. The chain combines TRBV2 with TRBJ1-2; 7 bases fit TRBD1. Germline loops: CDR1 SNHLY, CDR2 FYNNEI. The CDR3 contains 12 residues. Losses at the gene ends were 6 bases for V and 8 bases for J; bases not matched to a gene: 6. The DNA for the CDR3 is TGTGCCAGCAGGGAAACAGGGGAAGGCTACACCTTC. This translates into CASRETGEGYTF.

Points on this clone: A read error likely explains this, since a far larger clone differs by one base. The same CDR3 is also encoded by other DNA sequences in this sample. The chain carries TRBV11-2 and TRBJ2-5; perhaps TRBD2 as D (6 bases). CDR1 is SGHAT, CDR2 FQNNGV, per germline. The CDR3 covers 15 residues. The V end was cut by 5 bases, the J end by 5 bases, with 18 bases between. CDR3 sequence: CASSPSGDPRETQYF. The DNA for the CDR3 is TGTGCCAGCAGCCCCTCGGGGGACCCACGGGAGACCCAGTACTTC.

This clone turned up a few times. The J gene is TRBJ1-1, the V gene TRBV6-5; TRBD1 agrees at 7 bases. The CDR3 sequence is 13 residues long. Germline assignment: CDR1 MNHEY and CDR2 SVGAGI. Germline trimming cut 7 bases from V and 7 bases from J; bases unmatched to any gene: 9. The CDR3 here is CASNPTGMVEAFF. The CDR3 DNA follows: TGTGCCAGCAACCCGACAGGGATGGTTGAAGCTTTCTTT.